Following are 23 T cell receptor beta chains from one sample sequenced in a study of cytomegalovirus exposure and HLA in healthy donors (dated by TCRdb to about 2017). Receptors were amplified or captured by the immunoSEQ multiplex PCR assay. A mixture of 60 forward primers for TCR Vbeta segments and 13 reverse primers for TCR Jbeta segments was used in the multiplex PCR. The clones in this table, taken by TCRdb from immuneACCESS, are in-frame only. Not every clone is retained; where verified, under half of the shortfall comes from an unresolved V gene, and the cause of the rest is unknown. This sample lists about 120,000 clones; approximately 72% were detected once. The ten largest clones add up to 1.5% of the sample. The specimen sequenced was PBMCs. The receptors here all came from a young man in good health and CMV-seronegative.

The chain has TRBV4-2 and TRBJ1-2; TRBD1 aligns across 7 bases. This CDR3 region has 15 residues. The junction had 3 bases not matched to a gene; V was cut back by 1 base and J by 1 base. The germline CDR1 and CDR2 sequences are LGHNA and YNFKEQ. The CDR3 loop is CASSQARQGNYGYTF. DNA of the CDR3: TGTGCCAGCAGCCAAGCTCGACAGGGTAACTATGGCTACACCTTC.

This clone was counted a single time. The V call is TRBV14, the J call TRBJ1-2; TRBD1 is a possible D gene (5 bases). The V gene's germline CDR1 is SGHDN and CDR2 FVKESK. Trimming cost V 0 bases and J 2 bases, with 10 bases left between them. CDR3 length: 15 amino acids. The CDR3 nucleotides are TGTGCCAGCAGCCAAGATGGGGCGCGGAACTATGGCTACACCTTC. This translates into CASSQDGARNYGYTF.

The chain recombines TRBV13 with TRBJ2-1, with D perhaps TRBD2 (5 bases). Trimming took 4 bases from V and 8 from J, leaving 15 bases between them. Per germline, CDR1 PRHDT and CDR2 FYEKMQ (reference sequence). CDR3 length equals 14 residues. The DNA of the CDR3 is TGTGCCAGCAGCTACGGACTTAATTCCCATGAGCAGTTCTTC. Encoded protein: CASSYGLNSHEQFF.

CDR3 in amino acids: CASSLAAGLAGPDLSYNEQFF. DNA for the CDR3: TGCGCCAGCAGCTTGGCCGCGGGACTAGCGGGCCCGGACCTCTCCTACAATGAGCAGTTCTTC. The chain has TRBV5-1 and TRBJ2-1; the match to TRBD2 covers 12 bases. From germline, CDR1 is SGHRS and CDR2 YFSETQ. V lost 0 bases, J lost 0 bases, and 13 bases stayed unmatched. The CDR3 runs to 21 residues.

The V and J genes are TRBV4-1 and TRBJ1-1; D not resolved. Germline CDR1 and CDR2: MGHRA and YSYEKL. The CDR3 is made up of 13 amino acids. Trimming removed 5 bases at V and 7 bases at J, with 14 bases between. CDR3 residues: CASSSVSGSEAFF. As DNA, the CDR3 is TGCGCCAGCAGCTCAGTTAGTGGGAGTGAAGCTTTCTTT.

The chain links TRBV28 to TRBJ2-1; 10 nucleotides match TRBD2. Losses at the gene ends were 3 bases for V and 9 bases for J; bases not matched to a gene: 8. The germline CDR1 and CDR2 sequences are MDHEN and SYDVKM. This CDR3 has 15 amino acids. This CDR3 is CASSLPLAGGSEQFF. DNA for the CDR3: TGTGCCAGCAGTTTGCCATTAGCGGGAGGTAGTGAGCAGTTCTTC. The variable domain in full, with the rest retrieved from reference TRBV28 and TRBJ2-1, is DVKVTQSSRYLVKRTGEKVFLECVQDMDHENMFWYRQDPGLGLRLIYFSYDVKMKEKGDIPEGYSVSREKKERFSLILESASTNQTSMYLCASSLPLAGGSEQFFGPGTRLTVL.

CDR3 bases: TGTGCCAGCAGCTCCGGGAGGGCCCTACCCGGGGAGCTGTTTTTT. Translating it yields CASSSGRALPGELFF. The chain has TRBV5-4 and TRBJ2-2; 8 positions match TRBD2. The CDR3 length is 15 residues. Germline V gene data show CDR1 as SGHNT and CDR2 as YYREEE (reference sequence). The V and J ends lost 3 bases and 6 bases, in that order; junction bases with no gene match: 7. Based on the CDR3 plus reference TRBV5-4 and TRBJ2-2, the full variable domain is ETGVTQSPTHLIKTRGQQVTLRCSSQSGHNTVSWYQQALGQGPQFIFQYYREEENGRGNFPPRFSGLQFPNYSSELNVNALELDDSALYLCASSSGRALPGELFFGEGSRLTVL.

The chain carries TRBV6-1 and TRBJ1-6; no firm D call. Germline V CDR1 and CDR2: MNHNS, SASEGT. This CDR3 is built from 17 residues. The germline V and J ends were trimmed by 2 bases and 0 bases, with 11 bases remaining between them. CDR3 amino acids: CASSEPTASSYNSPLHF. Written as DNA, the CDR3 is TGTGCCAGCAGTGAACCAACAGCAAGCTCCTATAATTCACCCCTCCACTTT.

The CDR3 here is CASSPLAGGSRSDTQYF. In DNA form, the CDR3 reads TGCGCCAGCAGTCCCCTAGCGGGAGGATCAAGATCAGATACGCAGTATTTT. This chain joins TRBV5-1 and TRBJ2-3; TRBD2 matches at 11 bases. Germline values: CDR1 SGHRS, CDR2 YFSETQ. Trimming at V came to 5 bases and at J to 4 bases, leaving 12 bases not matched to a gene. CDR3 size: 17 residues.

In this sample, this clone turned up a few times. The chain couples TRBV6-5 to TRBJ2-7; 9 bases are a match to TRBD1. The germline gives CDR1 MNHEY, CDR2 SVGAGI. The ends lost 5 bases at V and 4 bases at J; junction bases unmatched: 3. The CDR3 sequence is 13 residues long. This chain's CDR3 is CASSQDRGYEQYF. The CDR3, as DNA: TGTGCCAGCAGTCAGGACAGGGGTTACGAGCAGTACTTC.

The V gene is TRBV10-3, the J gene TRBJ2-3; TRBD2 matches 9 bases. Germline V CDR1 and CDR2: ENHRY, SYGVKD. CDR3 length: 14 residues. The J segment lost 5 bases and the V segment lost 6 bases, leaving 6 bases of the junction unmatched. DNA for the CDR3: TGTGCCATCAGCAACCTAGCGGGAAGAGATACGCAGTATTTT. This encodes CAISNLAGRDTQYF.

Only a few counts were recorded for this clone. The J gene is TRBJ2-5, the V gene TRBV7-2; 9 nucleotides line up with TRBD1. Germline CDR1 and CDR2: SGHTA and FQGNSA. The J segment lost 5 bases and the V segment lost 1 base, leaving 5 bases of the junction unmatched. The CDR3 is made up of 15 amino acids. In DNA form, the CDR3 reads TGTGCCAGCAGCTTAGTGGACAGGGGCGGGGAGACCCAGTACTTC. Translation gives CASSLVDRGGETQYF.

This clone appeared a few times. The chain carries TRBV19 and TRBJ2-7; the match to TRBD2 covers 7 bases. Losses at the gene ends were 10 bases for V and 7 bases for J; bases not matched to a gene: 7. This CDR3 region has 11 residues. Germline V gene sequence: CDR1 LNHDA, CDR2 SQIVND (reference sequence). The CDR3 bases are TGTGCCACCGAAGCGGGAACGGAGCAGTACTTC. Protein product: CATEAGTEQYF.

The chain carries TRBV7-9 and TRBJ2-2, with 7 bases that match TRBD1. Per germline, CDR1 SEHNR and CDR2 FQNEAQ (reference sequence). The CDR3 is made up of 15 amino acids. V dropped 5 bases and J dropped 4; count of bases not matched to a gene: 7. CDR3 nucleotide sequence: TGTGCCAGCAGCCTCGACAGGGCTAGCACCGGGGAGCTGTTTTTT. The encoded protein is CASSLDRASTGELFF.

This clone was seen only once. The chain recombines TRBV7-2 with TRBJ2-6; 8 positions agree with TRBD1. CDR1 and CDR2 from the germline V gene are SGHTA and FQGNSA. There are 15 residues in the CDR3. Losses at the gene ends were 3 bases for V and 4 bases for J; bases not matched to a gene: 2. CDR3 bases: TGTGCCAGCAGCTTGACAGGGGCCGGGGCCAACGTCCTGACTTTC. Protein: CASSLTGAGANVLTF.

V usage is TRBV7-6 and J usage is TRBJ2-3; 7 positions agree with TRBD2. The J segment lost 0 bases and the V segment lost 5 bases, leaving 11 bases of the junction unmatched. Germline CDR1 and CDR2: SGHVS and FNYEAQ. The CDR3 contains 17 residues. CDR3 DNA: TGTGCCAGCAGCAAACGTCGACTAGCACAGAGCACAGATACGCAGTATTTT. Translating gives CASSKRRLAQSTDTQYF.

This clone was counted a few times. V usage is TRBV4-3 and J usage is TRBJ2-1, with D maybe TRBD2 (6 bases). This CDR3 has 19 residues. Germline CDR1 LGHNA, CDR2 YSLEER. Between the trimmed V and J ends, which lost 0 bases and 4 bases, there was a span of 22 bases. CDR3 amino acids: CASSQDALGLRELYNEQFF. CDR3 in DNA: TGCGCCAGCAGCCAAGATGCGCTCGGACTACGTGAATTATACAATGAGCAGTTCTTC.

The chain is built from TRBV4-1 and TRBJ2-5; the match to TRBD1 covers 7 bases. The length of the CDR3 is 13 residues. The V and J ends lost 2 bases and 3 bases, in that order; junction bases with no gene match: 0. The germline V gene encodes CDR1 MGHRA and CDR2 YSYEKL. CDR3: CASSQQGEETQYF. In DNA form, the CDR3 reads TGCGCCAGCAGCCAACAGGGGGAAGAGACCCAGTACTTC.

The V call is TRBV7-8, the J call TRBJ2-7, with 7 bases lining up with TRBD1. The CDR3 has 13 residues. Trimming removed 2 bases from V and 5 bases from J; junction bases left unmatched: 3. The germline gives CDR1 SGHVS, CDR2 FQNEAQ. CDR3 loop: CASSLRGLDEQYF. Here the CDR3 DNA reads TGTGCCAGCAGCTTAAGGGGGCTAGACGAGCAGTACTTC. Together with reference TRBV7-8 and TRBJ2-7, the CDR3 gives the full variable domain: GAGVSQSPRYKVAKRGQDVALRCDPISGHVSLFWYQQALGQGPEFLTYFQNEAQLDKSGLPSDRFFAERPEGSVSTLKIQRTQQEDSAVYLCASSLRGLDEQYFGPGTRLTVT.

The genes are TRBV30 and TRBJ1-1, with D perhaps matching TRBD1 (5 bases). Germline CDR1 GTSNPN, CDR2 SVGIG (reference sequence). This CDR3 contains 13 residues. V dropped 2 bases and J dropped 1 base, with 8 bases sitting between them. CDR3 in DNA: TGTGCCTGGAGTCTAGACAGGAACACTGAAGCTTTCTTT. Amino acids: CAWSLDRNTEAFF.

This clone was detected a few times. The CDR3 is CASSLGLAGGSRFPDTQYF. For the CDR3, the DNA is TGCGCCAGCAGCTTGGGACTAGCGGGGGGCTCCCGATTTCCAGATACGCAGTATTTT. The chain uses TRBV5-1 and TRBJ2-3; TRBD2 agrees at 13 bases. The CDR3 contains 19 residues. J was trimmed by 4 bases and V by 0 bases; bases with no gene match: 11. Germline V CDR1 and CDR2: SGHRS, YFSETQ.

The chain employs TRBV29-1 and TRBJ1-1, with a possible D match to TRBD1 (6 bases). The CDR3 has 14 residues. Per the germline V gene, CDR1 is SQVTM and CDR2 is ANQGSEA. Trimming left V 4 bases short and J 7 bases short, with 19 bases between. The CDR3 loop is CSVARGGARCEAFF. CDR3 sequence (DNA): TGCAGCGTTGCTCGCGGGGGCGCTCGGTGTGAAGCTTTCTTT.

The V and J genes are TRBV19 and TRBJ2-6, with 11 bases that match TRBD2. CDR1 and CDR2 (germline): LNHDA, SQIVND (reference sequence). CDR3 length equals 18 residues. Losses at the gene ends were 4 bases for V and 5 bases for J; bases not matched to a gene: 10. CDR3 bases: TGTGCCAGTAGTACCAAGACTAGCGGGACGCTCTGGGCCAACGTCCTGACTTTC. Amino acids: CASSTKTSGTLWANVLTF.